The T cell receptor (beta chain) described here comes from a study of shared clonotypes between healthy human individuals. Overall study: Donors consisted of two women and a few men between 18 and 49.

V lost 0 bases and J lost 4; bases outside the gene matches: 4. The germline V gene encodes CDR1 SGHVS and CDR2 FNYEAQ. The CDR3 runs to 16 residues. For unsorted PBMC, around 270 ng DNA per replicate equaled tens of thousands of T cell genomes. Using immunoSEQ multiplex PCR, the repertoire was profiled, and TCRdb retains in-frame clones only, with some absent. Of around 530,000 clones in the sample, roughly 72% were seen once. This rearrangement joins TRBV7-6 to TRBJ2-7; 12 positions agree with TRBD2. This clonotype originated in a woman between 40 and 50 years old in good health. Some clones in this sample may be carry-over from other donors' samples. Sequencing was performed on PBMCs. This CDR3 is CASSLALAGGPYEQYF. The CDR3 DNA reads TGTGCCAGCAGCTTAGCCCTAGCGGGAGGGCCGTACGAGCAGTACTTC.